A single sample gave rise to the 5 T cell receptor beta chains below, sequenced in a study of blood T cell repertoires in COVID-19. Clones were sequenced by immunoSEQ multiplex PCR, and TCRdb holds only the in-frame ones, with some missing. In the table there are 280,000 or so clones, 85% of which are singletons. Specimen: PBMCs or T cells enriched from blood (not recorded which). Receptor source: a woman in her forties or fifties who had recovered from COVID-19.

This clone was recorded many times. The V call is TRBV19, the J call TRBJ1-2; 9 bases are shared with TRBD1. This CDR3 is built from 17 residues. Trimming cost V 1 base and J 7 bases; bases outside gene matches: 13. In germline, CDR1 is LNHDA, CDR2 SQIVND (reference sequence). This CDR3 reads CASSIGRSGTGLFGYTF. DNA for the CDR3: TGTGCCAGTAGTATAGGCCGAAGCGGGACAGGGCTCTTTGGCTACACCTTC.

V usage is TRBV18 and J usage is TRBJ2-7; TRBD1 aligns across 8 bases. With 1 base clipped from V and 5 bases from J, the junction kept 7 bases outside the gene matches. This CDR3 spans 15 amino acids. Germline CDR1 KGHSH, CDR2 LQKENI. This CDR3 reads CASSPRRDRLHEQYF. Written as DNA, the CDR3 is TGTGCCAGCTCACCACGACGGGACAGGCTGCACGAGCAGTACTTC. The whole variable domain, filled in from reference TRBV18 and TRBJ2-7, reads NAGVMQNPRHLVRRRGQEARLRCSPMKGHSHVYWYRQLPEEGLKFMVYLQKENIIDESGMPKERFSAEFPKEGPSILRIQQVVRGDSAAYFCASSPRRDRLHEQYFGPGTRLTVT.

The gene calls are TRBV4-3 and TRBJ2-1, with 8 bases identical to TRBD2. Germline CDR1 is LGHNA and CDR2 is YSLEER. J was trimmed by 4 bases and V by 0 bases; bases with no gene match: 8. The CDR3 consists of 17 residues. CDR3 nucleotide sequence: TGCGCCAGCAGCCAAGATCCCTCGACTAGCGAATACAATGAGCAGTTCTTC. Its translation: CASSQDPSTSEYNEQFF.

The V call is TRBV30, the J call TRBJ1-1; perhaps TRBD1 as D (5 bases). The germline CDR1 and CDR2 sequences are GTSNPN and SVGIG (reference sequence). V was trimmed by 8 bases and J by 0 bases, leaving 10 bases between them. The CDR3 extends over 12 amino acids. The CDR3 sequence is CAGDSLNTEAFF. CDR3 coding DNA: TGTGCCGGTGACAGCCTGAACACTGAAGCTTTCTTT.

The chain has TRBV11-2 and TRBJ2-1; TRBD1 aligns across 10 bases. The CDR3 has 17 residues. Germline trimming cut 7 bases from V and 4 bases from J; bases unmatched to any gene: 13. Germline lookup yields CDR1 SGHAT and CDR2 FQNNGV. CDR3 DNA: TGTGCCAGCAAAGGGACAGGGGCGAAGGCTTGGTACAATGAGCAGTTCTTC. As protein: CASKGTGAKAWYNEQFF.